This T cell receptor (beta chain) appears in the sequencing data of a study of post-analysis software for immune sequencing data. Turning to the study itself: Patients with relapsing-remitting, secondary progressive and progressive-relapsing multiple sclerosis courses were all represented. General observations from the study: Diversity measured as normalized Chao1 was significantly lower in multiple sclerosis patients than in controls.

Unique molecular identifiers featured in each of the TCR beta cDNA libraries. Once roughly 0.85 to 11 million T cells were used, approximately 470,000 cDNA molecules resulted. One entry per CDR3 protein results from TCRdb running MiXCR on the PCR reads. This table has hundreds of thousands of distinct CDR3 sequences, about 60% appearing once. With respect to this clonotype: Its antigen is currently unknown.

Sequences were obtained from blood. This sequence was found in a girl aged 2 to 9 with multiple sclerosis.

The CDR3 DNA is TGTGCCAGCAGCTTGCCGACTAGCGGGACCGCCTACGAGCAGTACTTC. Amino acid sequence: CASSLPTSGTAYEQYF. V usage is TRBV5-5 and J usage is TRBJ2-7; 11 bases agree with TRBD2. J lost 2 bases, V lost 1 base, and 5 bases had no gene match. The CDR3 is made up of 16 amino acids. Germline V lookup: CDR1 SGHKS, CDR2 YYEKEE (reference sequence). Full variable domain (missing parts from reference TRBV5-5 and TRBJ2-7): DAGVTQSPTHLIKTRGQQVTLRCSPISGHKSVSWYQQVLGQGPQFIFQYYEKEERGRGNFPDRFSARQFPNYSSELNVNALLLGDSALYLCASSLPTSGTAYEQYFGPGTRLTVT.